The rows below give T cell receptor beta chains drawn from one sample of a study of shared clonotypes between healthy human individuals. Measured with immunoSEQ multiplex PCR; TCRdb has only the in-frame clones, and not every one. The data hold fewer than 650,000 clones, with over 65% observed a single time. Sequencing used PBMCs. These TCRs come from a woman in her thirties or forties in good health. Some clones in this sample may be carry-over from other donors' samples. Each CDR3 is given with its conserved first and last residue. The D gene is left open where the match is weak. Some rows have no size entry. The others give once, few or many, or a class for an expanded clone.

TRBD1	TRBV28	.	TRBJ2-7	CASSTGTALQAYEQYF	TGTGCCAGCAGTACCGGGACAGCCCTCCAAGCCTACGAGCAGTACTTC
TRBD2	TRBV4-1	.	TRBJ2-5	CASSPQRGGQETQYF	TGCGCCAGCAGCCCCCAGCGGGGAGGTCAAGAGACCCAGTACTTC
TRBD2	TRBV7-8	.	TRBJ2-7	CASSIAGGTGELGEQYF	TGTGCCAGCAGCATAGCGGGAGGAACGGGGGAATTGGGCGAGCAGTACTTC
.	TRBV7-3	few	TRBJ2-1	CASSLMPTDSYNEQFF	TGTGCCAGCAGCTTAATGCCGACCGACTCCTACAATGAGCAGTTCTTC
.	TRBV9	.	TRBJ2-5	CASSVQPQETQYF	TGTGCCAGCAGCGTGCAGCCTCAAGAGACCCAGTACTTC
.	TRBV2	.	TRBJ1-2	CASSGTVLNYGYTF	TGTGCCAGCAGTGGGACAGTACTAAACTATGGCTACACCTTC
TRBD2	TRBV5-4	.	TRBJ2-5	CASSPPGAGEGLKTQYF	TGTGCCAGCAGCCCTCCTGGGGCGGGAGAGGGCCTAAAGACCCAGTACTTC
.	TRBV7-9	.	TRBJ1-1	CASSLGHANTEAFF	TGTGCCAGCAGCTTAGGACACGCGAACACTGAAGCTTTCTTT
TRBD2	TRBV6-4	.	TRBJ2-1	CASSTIAGDYNEQFF	TGTGCCAGCAGTACTATAGCGGGAGACTACAATGAGCAGTTCTTC
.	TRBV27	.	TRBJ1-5	CASSLLGGNQPQHF	TGTGCCAGCAGCCTTCTCGGGGGCAATCAGCCCCAGCATTTT
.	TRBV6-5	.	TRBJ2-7	CASSNTPYEQYF	TGTGCCAGCAGTAACACCCCCTACGAGCAGTACTTC
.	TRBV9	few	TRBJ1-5	CASSALGAPDQPQHF	TGTGCCAGCAGCGCTTTAGGAGCGCCTGATCAGCCCCAGCATTTT
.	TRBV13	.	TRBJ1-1	CASSFAGENTEAFF	TGTGCCAGCAGCTTCGCGGGGGAGAACACTGAAGCTTTCTTT
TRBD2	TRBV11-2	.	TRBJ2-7	CASSRGPSGIYEQYF	TGTGCCAGCAGCCGGGGGCCTAGCGGGATCTACGAGCAGTACTTC
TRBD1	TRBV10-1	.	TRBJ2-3	CASAGTGTDTQYF	TGCGCCAGTGCCGGGACAGGCACAGATACGCAGTATTTT
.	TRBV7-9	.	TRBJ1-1	CASSQGLGNTEAFF	TGTGCCAGCAGCCAAGGGTTGGGGAACACTGAAGCTTTCTTT
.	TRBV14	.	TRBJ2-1	CASSQVGFGESSYNEQFF	TGTGCCAGCAGCCAAGTAGGGTTCGGGGAAAGCTCCTACAATGAGCAGTTCTTC
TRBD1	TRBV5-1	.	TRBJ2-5	CASSLGTVLNQETQYF	TGCGCCAGCAGCTTAGGGACAGTACTCAACCAAGAGACCCAGTACTTC
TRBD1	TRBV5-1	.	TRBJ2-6	CASSLAPGQGGISGANVLTF	TGCGCCAGCAGCTTGGCACCGGGACAGGGGGGTATCTCTGGGGCCAACGTCCTGACTTTC
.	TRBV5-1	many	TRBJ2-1	CASSLGQGPNNEQFF	TGCGCCAGCAGCTTGGGGCAGGGACCGAACAATGAGCAGTTCTTC
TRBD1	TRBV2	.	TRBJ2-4	CASRTGQELAKNIQYF	TGTGCCAGCAGAACTGGACAGGAGCTAGCCAAAAACATTCAGTACTTC
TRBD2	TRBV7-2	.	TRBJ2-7	CASRLAGDSYEQYF	TGTGCCAGCAGGCTAGCGGGAGACTCCTACGAGCAGTACTTC
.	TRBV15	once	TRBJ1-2	CATSSDPSRGCTF	TGTGCCACCAGCAGCGACCCGTCTCGAGGCTGCACCTTC
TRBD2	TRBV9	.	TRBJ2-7	CASSRVAGGSDEQYF	TGTGCCAGCAGCCGAGTAGCGGGAGGTTCGGACGAGCAGTACTTC
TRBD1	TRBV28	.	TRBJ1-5	CASIPQGAGQPQHF	TGTGCCAGCATCCCCCAGGGGGCAGGTCAGCCCCAGCATTTT
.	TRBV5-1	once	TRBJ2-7	CASSLGVRGDSEQYF	TGCGCCAGCAGCTTGGGAGTCCGAGGGGATAGCGAGCAGTACTTC
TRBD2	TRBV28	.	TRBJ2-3	CASSLPPSGRDTQYF	TGTGCCAGCAGTTTACCCCCTAGCGGGAGGGATACGCAGTATTTT
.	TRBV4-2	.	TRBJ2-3	CASSQGDGGTQYF	TGTGCCAGCAGCCAAGGTGACGGGGGTACGCAGTATTTT
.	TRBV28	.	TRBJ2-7	CASSPVAASYEQYF	TGTGCCAGCAGCCCCGTAGCGGCTTCCTACGAGCAGTACTTC
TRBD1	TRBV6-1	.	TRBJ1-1	CASSATGEGTEAFF	TGTGCCAGCAGTGCAACAGGGGAAGGCACTGAAGCTTTCTTT
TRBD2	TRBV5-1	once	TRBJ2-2	CASSGTSGRSTGELFF	TGCGCCAGCAGCGGGACTAGCGGGCGGAGCACCGGGGAGCTGTTTTTT
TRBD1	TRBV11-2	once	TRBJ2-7	CASSQGQGSAYEQYF	TGTGCCAGCAGCCAGGGACAGGGAAGTGCCTACGAGCAGTACTTC
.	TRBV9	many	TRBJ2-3	CASSIQGDTQYF	TGTGCCAGCAGCATTCAGGGAGATACGCAGTATTTT
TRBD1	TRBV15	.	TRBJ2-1	CATSRAGQSYNEQFF	TGTGCCACCAGCAGAGCGGGACAGTCCTACAATGAGCAGTTCTTC
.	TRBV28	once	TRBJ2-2	CASSLELGLTGELFF	TGTGCCAGCAGTTTAGAGCTGGGTTTGACCGGGGAGCTGTTTTTT
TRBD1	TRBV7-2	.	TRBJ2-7	CASSLEPGGEQYF	TGTGCCAGCAGCTTAGAACCAGGGGGCGAGCAGTACTTC
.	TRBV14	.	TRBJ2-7	CASSQDSGFYEQYF	TGTGCCAGCAGCCAAGACTCCGGGTTCTACGAGCAGTACTTC
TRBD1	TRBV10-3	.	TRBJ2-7	CAIKGGQGLYEQYF	TGTGCCATCAAAGGGGGACAGGGGTTGTACGAGCAGTACTTC